The next 5 T cell receptor beta chains were all read from a single sample in a study of T cells expressing NK-cell markers. From the 5' RACE reads, TCRdb lists one entry per CDR3 protein and no DNA. The sample table includes thousands of distinct CDR3 sequences. The sequenced sample was blood T cells: a sorted CD56 or NKG2C T cell subset, CD4+ or CD8+ T cells, or bulk PBMC T cells (not recorded which). The receptors were gathered from a man between 18 and 29 years old in good health.

This chain links TRBV5-1 with TRBJ2-6; TCRdb picks TRBD1, but there is no DNA to check that call. Germline assignment: CDR1 SGHRS and CDR2 YFSETQ. This CDR3 spans 20 amino acids. CDR3 protein: CASSFRPPGQGSSGANVLTF. Together with reference TRBV5-1 and TRBJ2-6, the CDR3 gives the full variable domain: KAGVTQTPRYLIKTRGQQVTLSCSPISGHRSVSWYQQTPGQGLQFLFEYFSETQRNKGNFPGRFSGRQFSNSRSEMNVSTLELGDSALYLCASSFRPPGQGSSGANVLTFGAGSRLTVL.

According to its frequency, this clonotype is medium-sized. V gene TRBV5-1 combines with J gene TRBJ2-3; TCRdb's D call, TRBD1, is unchecked because there is no DNA. The CDR3 spans 14 residues. From germline, CDR1 is SGHRS and CDR2 YFSETQ. CDR3 residues: CASSLAGRTDTQYF.

This clonotype is labeled medium-sized based on frequency. This sequence joins TRBV20-1 and TRBJ2-7; checking the TCRdb D call of TRBD1 is not possible without DNA. CDR3 size: 12 residues. Looked up from germline, CDR1 is DFQATT and CDR2 is SNEGSKA (reference sequence). CDR3 sequence reads: CSATVGVNEQYF.

This clonotype is medium-sized by frequency. The V call is TRBV20-1, the J call TRBJ2-5; TCRdb's D call of TRBD1 is untestable without DNA. The CDR3 has 13 residues. Germline loops: CDR1 DFQATT, CDR2 SNEGSKA (reference sequence). CDR3 protein: CSARGLSQETQYF.

The chain is built from TRBV18 and TRBJ2-3; TCRdb proposes TRBD2, but this gene call is untestable without DNA. The CDR3 covers 16 residues. CDR1 KGHSH and CDR2 LQKENI come from the germline V gene. CDR3 loop: CASSTSAGTTTDTQYF. The variable domain in full, completed from reference TRBV18 and TRBJ2-3, reads NAGVMQNPRHLVRRRGQEARLRCSPMKGHSHVYWYRQLPEEGLKFMVYLQKENIIDESGMPKERFSAEFPKEGPSILRIQQVVRGDSAAYFCASSTSAGTTTDTQYFGPGTRLTVL.